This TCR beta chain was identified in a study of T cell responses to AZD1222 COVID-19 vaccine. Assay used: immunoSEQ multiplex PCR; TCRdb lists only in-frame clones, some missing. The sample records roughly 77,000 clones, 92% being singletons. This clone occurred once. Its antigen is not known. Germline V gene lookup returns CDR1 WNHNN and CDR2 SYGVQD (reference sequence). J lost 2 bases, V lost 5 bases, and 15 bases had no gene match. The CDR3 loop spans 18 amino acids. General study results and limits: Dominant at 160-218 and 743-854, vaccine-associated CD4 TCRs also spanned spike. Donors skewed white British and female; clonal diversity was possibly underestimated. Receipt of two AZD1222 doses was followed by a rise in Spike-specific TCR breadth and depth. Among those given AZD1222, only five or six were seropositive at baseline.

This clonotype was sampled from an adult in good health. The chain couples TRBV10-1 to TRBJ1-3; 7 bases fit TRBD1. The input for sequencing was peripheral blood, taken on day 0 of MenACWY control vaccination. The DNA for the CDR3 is TGCGCCAGCAGTACTAGGGGGCGGTCTGATCATGCTGGAAACACCATATATTTT. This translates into CASSTRGRSDHAGNTIYF.